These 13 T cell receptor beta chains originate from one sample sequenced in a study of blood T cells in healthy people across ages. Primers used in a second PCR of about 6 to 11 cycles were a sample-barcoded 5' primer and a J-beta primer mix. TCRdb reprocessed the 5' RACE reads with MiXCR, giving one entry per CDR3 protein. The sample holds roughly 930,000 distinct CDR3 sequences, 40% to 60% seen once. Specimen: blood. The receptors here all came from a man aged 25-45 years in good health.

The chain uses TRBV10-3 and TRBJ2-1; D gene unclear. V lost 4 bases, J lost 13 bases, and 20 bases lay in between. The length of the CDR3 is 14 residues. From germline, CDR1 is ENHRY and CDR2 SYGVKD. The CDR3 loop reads CAISAGAEGETQFF. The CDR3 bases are TGTGCCATCAGTGCGGGCGCCGAAGGAGAGACCCAGTTCTTC.

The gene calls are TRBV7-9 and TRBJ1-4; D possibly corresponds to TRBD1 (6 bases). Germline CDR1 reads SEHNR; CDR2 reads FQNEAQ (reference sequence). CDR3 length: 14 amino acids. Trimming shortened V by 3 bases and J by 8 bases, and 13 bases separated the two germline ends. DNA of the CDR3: TGTGCCAGCAGCTTCGCCGGGGGCGTCGAAAAACTGTTTTTT. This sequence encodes CASSFAGGVEKLFF.

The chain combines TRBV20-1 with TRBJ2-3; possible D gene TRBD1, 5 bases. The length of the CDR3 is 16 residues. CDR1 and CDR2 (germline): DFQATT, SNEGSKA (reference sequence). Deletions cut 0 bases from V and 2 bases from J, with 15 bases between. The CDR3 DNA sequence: TGCAGTGCTAGAGATTACGCGGCAGGGTTCACAGATACGCAGTATTTT. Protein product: CSARDYAAGFTDTQYF.

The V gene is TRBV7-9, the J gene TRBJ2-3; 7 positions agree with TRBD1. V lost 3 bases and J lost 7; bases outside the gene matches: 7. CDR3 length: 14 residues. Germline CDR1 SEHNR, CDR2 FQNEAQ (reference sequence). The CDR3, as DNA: TGTGCCAGCAGCTTGCTGACAGGGAGTTATACGCAGTATTTT. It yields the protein CASSLLTGSYTQYF.

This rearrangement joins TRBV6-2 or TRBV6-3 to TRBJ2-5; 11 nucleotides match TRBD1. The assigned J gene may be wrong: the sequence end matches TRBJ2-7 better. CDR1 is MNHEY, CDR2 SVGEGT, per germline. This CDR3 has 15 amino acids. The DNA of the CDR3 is TGTGCCAGCAGTTACCTGGACAGGGGGCCGTACGAGCAGTACTTC. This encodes CASSYLDRGPYEQYF.

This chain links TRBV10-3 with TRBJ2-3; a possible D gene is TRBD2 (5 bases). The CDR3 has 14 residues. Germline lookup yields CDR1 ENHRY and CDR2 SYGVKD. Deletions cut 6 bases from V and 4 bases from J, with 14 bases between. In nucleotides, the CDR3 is TGTGCCATCAGCCCTCCCACTAGTGCAGATACGCAGTATTTT. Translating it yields CAISPPTSADTQYF.

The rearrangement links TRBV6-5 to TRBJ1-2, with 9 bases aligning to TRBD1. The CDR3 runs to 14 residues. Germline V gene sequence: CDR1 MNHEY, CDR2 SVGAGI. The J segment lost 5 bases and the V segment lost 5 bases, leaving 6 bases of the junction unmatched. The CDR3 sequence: CASSQATGGYGYTF. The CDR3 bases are TGTGCCAGCAGTCAAGCGACAGGGGGATATGGCTACACCTTC.

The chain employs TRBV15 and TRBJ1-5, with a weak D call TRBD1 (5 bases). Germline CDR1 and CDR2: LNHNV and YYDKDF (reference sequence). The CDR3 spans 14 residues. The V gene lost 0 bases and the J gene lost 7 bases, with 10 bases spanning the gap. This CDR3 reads CATSRDGGEQPQHF. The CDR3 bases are TGTGCCACCAGCAGAGACGGGGGGGAGCAGCCCCAGCATTTT.

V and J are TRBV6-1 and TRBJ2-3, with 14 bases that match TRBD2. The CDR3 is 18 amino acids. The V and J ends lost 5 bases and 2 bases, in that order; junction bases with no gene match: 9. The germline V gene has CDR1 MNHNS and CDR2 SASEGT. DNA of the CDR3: TGTGCCAGCAGTCCGACTAGCGGGGGGGGTGGAAACACAGATACGCAGTATTTT. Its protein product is CASSPTSGGGGNTDTQYF.

CDR3 protein: CASSYGGGRSNTEAFF. CDR3 coding DNA: TGTGCCAGCAGTTACGGAGGCGGGCGGTCGAACACTGAAGCTTTCTTT. The chain is built from TRBV6-5 and TRBJ1-1, with unresolved D. The germline V gene has CDR1 MNHEY and CDR2 SVGAGI. This CDR3 contains 16 residues. The V end was cut by 2 bases, the J end by 1 base, with 14 bases between.

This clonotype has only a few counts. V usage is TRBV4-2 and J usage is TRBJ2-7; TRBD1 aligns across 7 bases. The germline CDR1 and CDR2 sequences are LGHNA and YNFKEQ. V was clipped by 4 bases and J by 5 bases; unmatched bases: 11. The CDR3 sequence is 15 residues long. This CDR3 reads CASSLQTGSGHEQYF. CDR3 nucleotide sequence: TGTGCCAGCAGCCTACAGACAGGGAGTGGCCACGAGCAGTACTTC.

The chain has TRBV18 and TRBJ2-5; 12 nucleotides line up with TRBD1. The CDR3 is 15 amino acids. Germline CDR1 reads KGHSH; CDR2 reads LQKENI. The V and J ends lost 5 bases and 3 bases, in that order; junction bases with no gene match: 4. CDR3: CASSGTGGAEETQYF. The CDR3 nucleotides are TGTGCCAGCTCAGGGACAGGGGGCGCGGAAGAGACCCAGTACTTC. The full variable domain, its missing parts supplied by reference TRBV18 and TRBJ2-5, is NAGVMQNPRHLVRRRGQEARLRCSPMKGHSHVYWYRQLPEEGLKFMVYLQKENIIDESGMPKERFSAEFPKEGPSILRIQQVVRGDSAAYFCASSGTGGAEETQYFGPGTRLLVL.

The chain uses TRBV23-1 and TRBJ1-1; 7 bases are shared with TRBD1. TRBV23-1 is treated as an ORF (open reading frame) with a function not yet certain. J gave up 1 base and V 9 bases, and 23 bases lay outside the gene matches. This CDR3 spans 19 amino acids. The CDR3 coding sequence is TGCGCCAGTAGCCTCAGACGGGGCCGGGGCAGGGGGAAGAACACTGAAGCTTTCTTT. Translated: CASSLRRGRGRGKNTEAFF.